This T cell receptor (beta chain) appears in the sequencing data of a study of T cells after somatic rescue of genetic block. Method: immunoSEQ multiplex PCR; TCRdb's copy keeps in-frame clones and lacks some. The repertoire holds 95,000 to 120,000 clones, with about nine tenths as singletons. Sequenced sample: peripheral blood mononuclear cells (PBMCs). The receptor was derived from a woman between 18 and 29 years old.

The CDR3 reads CASSFGQRTTGELFF. The CDR3, as DNA: TGTGCCAGCAGCTTTGGACAGAGGACCACCGGGGAGCTGTTTTTT. This chain links TRBV7-2 with TRBJ2-2, with D perhaps TRBD1 (6 bases). This CDR3 spans 15 amino acids. Trimming shortened V by 3 bases and J by 4 bases, and 12 bases separated the two germline ends. Germline V CDR1 and CDR2: SGHTA, FQGNSA.